This entry concerns a single T cell receptor (beta chain). The data originate from a study of technical replicates of blood from a few donors. CDR3 size: 13 residues. V trimming: 0 bases; J trimming: 7 bases; junction bases outside the gene matches: 1. Germline V gene sequence: CDR1 MNHEY, CDR2 SMNVEV (reference sequence). Repertoires were generated with immunoSEQ multiplex PCR, while TCRdb's copy carries only in-frame clones and drops some. The data hold around 68,000 clones, with 95% to 97% observed a single time. Sequences were obtained from T cells isolated from PBMCs. This TCR derives from a human donor in good health. This chain links TRBV27 with TRBJ2-3; 7 nucleotides line up with TRBD2. In DNA, the CDR3 is TGTGCCAGCAGTTTATCGGGAGGGAATACGCAGTATTTT. As protein: CASSLSGGNTQYF.